A selection of T cell receptor beta chains follows, all from one sample in a study of identical twins. TCRdb fed the 5' RACE reads into MiXCR, producing one record per CDR3 protein. The table includes approximately 220,000 distinct CDR3 sequences, roughly 7.5% detected once. This sample was also put to use in a study of yellow fever vaccine responses in identical twins.

The specimen was memory (CD45RO+) T cells sorted from blood. The receptors were sampled from a woman between 18 and 29 years old in good health. CDR3s leave out the opening cysteine and the closing phenylalanine or tryptophan. Each record gives: CDR3 protein, V gene, J gene, clone size. A clone size is listed for some rows: how often the clone was seen (once, few, many), or a class if it is expanded.

cdr3_aa: ASSSGFERWDEKLF; v_call: TRBV25-1; j_call: TRBJ1-4; clone_size: -
cdr3_aa: SAEKDSLAYEQY; v_call: TRBV20-1; j_call: TRBJ2-7; clone_size: -
cdr3_aa: ASSPTIRQGVPGELF; v_call: TRBV7-2; j_call: TRBJ2-2; clone_size: few
cdr3_aa: ASSPTDRTYSYEQY; v_call: TRBV18; j_call: TRBJ2-7; clone_size: many
cdr3_aa: ATSRGSETEQY; v_call: TRBV15; j_call: TRBJ2-7; clone_size: -
cdr3_aa: ASSPAGLARNNEQF; v_call: TRBV4-1; j_call: TRBJ2-1; clone_size: many
cdr3_aa: ASRTGNEATNEKLF; v_call: TRBV5-1; j_call: TRBJ1-4; clone_size: few
cdr3_aa: ASSQELGQGNTEAF; v_call: TRBV3-1; j_call: TRBJ1-1; clone_size: -
cdr3_aa: ASSFEDHGYT; v_call: TRBV28; j_call: TRBJ1-2; clone_size: many
cdr3_aa: ASSQVGYEQH; v_call: TRBV3-1; j_call: TRBJ2-7; clone_size: -
cdr3_aa: ASSEAQGRGLAYT; v_call: TRBV2; j_call: TRBJ1-2; clone_size: few
cdr3_aa: ASSRGADTDTQY; v_call: TRBV5-1; j_call: TRBJ2-3; clone_size: many
cdr3_aa: ASSVARTRYEQY; v_call: TRBV2; j_call: TRBJ2-7; clone_size: many
cdr3_aa: ASTTRGKNTEAF; v_call: TRBV19; j_call: TRBJ1-1; clone_size: -
cdr3_aa: ASRGDSTDTQY; v_call: TRBV27; j_call: TRBJ2-3; clone_size: -
cdr3_aa: SVVPADTRYEQY; v_call: TRBV29-1; j_call: TRBJ2-7; clone_size: many
cdr3_aa: ASSYRASAGGPDTQY; v_call: TRBV6-5; j_call: TRBJ2-3; clone_size: -
cdr3_aa: ASRRGAGTDTQY; v_call: TRBV28; j_call: TRBJ2-3; clone_size: many
cdr3_aa: SVDFVRDTEAF; v_call: TRBV29-1; j_call: TRBJ1-1; clone_size: many
cdr3_aa: ASSALGGTFGANVLT; v_call: TRBV25-1; j_call: TRBJ2-6; clone_size: few
cdr3_aa: AWSRSSNNQPQH; v_call: TRBV30; j_call: TRBJ1-5; clone_size: -
cdr3_aa: ASSSGTANYNEQF; v_call: TRBV12-3/TRBV12-4; j_call: TRBJ2-1; clone_size: few
cdr3_aa: ASSWRANEAF; v_call: TRBV28; j_call: TRBJ1-1; clone_size: -
cdr3_aa: SAGTGRLAGEGETQY; v_call: TRBV20-1; j_call: TRBJ2-5; clone_size: many
cdr3_aa: ASSLSGDRVSPLH; v_call: TRBV5-1; j_call: TRBJ1-6; clone_size: many
cdr3_aa: ATSSGVSYNEQF; v_call: TRBV12-3/TRBV12-4; j_call: TRBJ2-1; clone_size: many
cdr3_aa: ASSEGLGNEQF; v_call: TRBV2; j_call: TRBJ2-1; clone_size: -
cdr3_aa: ATQGQGRETGELF; v_call: TRBV24-1; j_call: TRBJ2-2; clone_size: many
cdr3_aa: ASSLGAWGDETQY; v_call: TRBV5-1; j_call: TRBJ2-5; clone_size: few
cdr3_aa: ASSQDGGGTYEQY; v_call: TRBV4-3; j_call: TRBJ2-7; clone_size: many
cdr3_aa: ASSQLSGVGETQY; v_call: TRBV14; j_call: TRBJ2-5; clone_size: few
cdr3_aa: ASSPYGRGTDTQY; v_call: TRBV7-6; j_call: TRBJ2-3; clone_size: many
cdr3_aa: ASSWSMSGGTTDTQY; v_call: TRBV5-1; j_call: TRBJ2-3; clone_size: few
cdr3_aa: ASTQKGNTGELF; v_call: TRBV2; j_call: TRBJ2-2; clone_size: many
cdr3_aa: ASSKEKKESTSGEKPGELF; v_call: TRBV21-1; j_call: TRBJ2-2; clone_size: -
cdr3_aa: ASSLPVKTGKTGELF; v_call: TRBV27; j_call: TRBJ2-2; clone_size: many
cdr3_aa: SVTDRAYEQY; v_call: TRBV29-1; j_call: TRBJ2-7; clone_size: many
cdr3_aa: ASGAGRDDSYEQY; v_call: TRBV6-1; j_call: TRBJ2-7; clone_size: few
cdr3_aa: AISEGQGSETQY; v_call: TRBV10-3; j_call: TRBJ2-5; clone_size: many
cdr3_aa: ASSPQTGGVSKNIQY; v_call: TRBV12-3/TRBV12-4; j_call: TRBJ2-4; clone_size: -
cdr3_aa: ASSQDDAGVWTGELF; v_call: TRBV4-3; j_call: TRBJ2-2; clone_size: -
cdr3_aa: SPRQGDEQF; v_call: TRBV20-1; j_call: TRBJ2-1; clone_size: many
cdr3_aa: ASRTQGGGYNEQF; v_call: TRBV6-1; j_call: TRBJ2-1; clone_size: -
cdr3_aa: SVRSGTSGAQETQY; v_call: TRBV29-1; j_call: TRBJ2-5; clone_size: many
cdr3_aa: ASSLLGWTDTQY; v_call: TRBV7-2; j_call: TRBJ2-3; clone_size: many